The subject of this entry is one TCR beta chain. The antigen is not known. Being one base from a much bigger clone, this may be a read error. The data belong to a study of molecular identifiers for immune sequencing clone quantification. About the research overall: Replicate RNA from around 20,000 or 100,000 naive CD8 T cells formed five aliquots; four were sequenced.

TCRdb reprocessed the PCR reads via MiXCR and lists one record per CDR3 protein. The table lists 250,000 to 350,000 distinct CDR3 sequences, 20% to 25% of them singletons. The CDR3 sequence is 17 residues long. CDR1 is MNHEY, CDR2 SVGEGT, per germline. Naive CD8 sequencing libraries were generated from approximately 20,000 to 1,000,000 sorted cells, with 10%, 30% or 50% RNA as input. Based on a CD8+CD4-CCR7+CD45RA+ profile, naive CD8 T cells were sorted. Study-level findings and limits: More than 97% of effector molecules, versus under 1% of naive-cell molecules, belonged to clones above 20 RNA copies.

This chain connects TRBV6-2 or TRBV6-3 to TRBJ1-1; no firm D call. The TCR originated in a human donor in good health. Some libraries in this study had Jurkat cell RNA spiked in. The material sequenced was naive CD8+ T cells from blood, with Jurkat cell RNA spiked in. The subset: FACS-sorted CD8+CD4-CCR7+CD45RA+ naive T cells. The CDR3 DNA follows: TGTGCCAGCATGTCTTATTTGGCAGGATCAATGAACACTGGAGCTTTCTTT. Translated, it gives CASMSYLAGSMNTGAFF.